These T cell receptor beta chains were read from a single sample in a study of radiotherapy plus CTLA-4 blockade in lung cancer. Here immunoSEQ multiplex PCR was the method, and the copy in TCRdb shows in-frame clones only, minus some. The profile shows 80,000 to 100,000 clones, approximately 72% of them singletons. Sample: peripheral blood, taken from a patient treated with radiotherapy plus ipilimumab. The receptors derive from a human donor with non-small cell lung cancer who had a partial response to radiotherapy plus ipilimumab. Some clones in this sample may be carry-over from other donors' samples. Both conserved end residues are part of each CDR3. D genes are given only for firm matches. A row's size may be missing; if present it is once, few, many or a size class.

j_gene: TRBJ2-2; v_gene: TRBV7-9; d_gene: TRBD1; abundance: once; CDR3aa: CASSLRQGATGELFF; CDR3nt: TGTGCCAGCAGCTTACGACAGGGGGCTACCGGGGAGCTGTTTTTT
j_gene: TRBJ2-3; v_gene: TRBV6-6; d_gene: TRBD2; abundance: NA; CDR3aa: CASSYWGGSTDTQYF; CDR3nt: TGTGCCAGCAGTTACTGGGGGGGAAGCACAGATACGCAGTATTTT
j_gene: TRBJ1-4; v_gene: TRBV2; d_gene: TRBD1; abundance: few; CDR3aa: CASSEYGTGGEKLFF; CDR3nt: TGTGCCAGCAGTGAGTACGGGACAGGCGGTGAAAAACTGTTTTTT
j_gene: TRBJ1-6; v_gene: TRBV28; d_gene: NA; abundance: NA; CDR3aa: CASSLDTALTLHF; CDR3nt: TGTGCCAGCAGTTTAGACACGGCCCTGACCCTCCACTTT
j_gene: TRBJ1-6; v_gene: TRBV9; d_gene: NA; abundance: few; CDR3aa: CASSVGTENSPLHF; CDR3nt: TGTGCCAGCAGCGTAGGGACAGAGAATTCACCCCTCCACTTT
j_gene: TRBJ1-5; v_gene: TRBV2; d_gene: NA; abundance: NA; CDR3aa: CASGGGQGSNQPQHF; CDR3nt: TGTGCCAGCGGCGGGGGGCAGGGGAGCAATCAGCCCCAGCATTTT
j_gene: TRBJ1-2; v_gene: TRBV11-3; d_gene: NA; abundance: NA; CDR3aa: CASSLEAGDYGYTF; CDR3nt: TGTGCCAGCAGCTTAGAAGCAGGGGACTATGGCTACACCTTC
j_gene: TRBJ2-1; v_gene: TRBV15; d_gene: TRBD2; abundance: few; CDR3aa: CATSREASGGAQQFF; CDR3nt: TGTGCCACCAGCAGAGAGGCTAGCGGGGGGGCTCAGCAGTTCTTC
j_gene: TRBJ2-2; v_gene: TRBV14; d_gene: NA; abundance: NA; CDR3aa: CASSHRTELFF; CDR3nt: TGTGCCAGCAGCCACAGGACAGAGCTGTTTTTT
j_gene: TRBJ2-7; v_gene: TRBV7-9; d_gene: NA; abundance: NA; CDR3aa: CASSRSGLLAYEQYF; CDR3nt: TGTGCCAGCAGCCGCTCAGGGTTGTTGGCCTACGAGCAGTACTTC
j_gene: TRBJ1-5; v_gene: TRBV6-1; d_gene: NA; abundance: NA; CDR3aa: CASSPSGGNQPQHF; CDR3nt: TGTGCCAGCAGCCCTTCCGGCGGGAATCAGCCCCAGCATTTT
j_gene: TRBJ1-2; v_gene: TRBV30; d_gene: NA; abundance: NA; CDR3aa: CAWERVGSSYTF; CDR3nt: TGTGCCTGGGAACGAGTCGGGAGTAGCTACACCTTC
j_gene: TRBJ1-2; v_gene: TRBV6-5; d_gene: TRBD1; abundance: NA; CDR3aa: CASSPLANRGGYTF; CDR3nt: TGTGCCAGCAGTCCATTGGCCAACAGGGGCGGCTACACCTTC
j_gene: TRBJ2-7; v_gene: TRBV6-6; d_gene: TRBD2; abundance: few; CDR3aa: CASSFAGGRYEQYF; CDR3nt: TGTGCCAGCAGTTTTGCGGGGGGGCGCTACGAGCAGTACTTC
j_gene: TRBJ1-4; v_gene: TRBV15; d_gene: NA; abundance: few; CDR3aa: CATSRGGGGEKLFF; CDR3nt: TGTGCCACCAGCAGAGGGGGGGGTGGGGAAAAACTGTTTTTT
j_gene: TRBJ1-4; v_gene: TRBV7-9; d_gene: NA; abundance: NA; CDR3aa: CASSSFQGSNEKLFF; CDR3nt: TGTGCCAGCAGCTCTTTCCAGGGGTCTAATGAAAAACTGTTTTTT
j_gene: TRBJ1-3; v_gene: TRBV6-1; d_gene: NA; abundance: NA; CDR3aa: CASSERNVRNTIYF; CDR3nt: TGTGCCAGCAGTGAAAGGAATGTGCGGAACACCATATATTTT
j_gene: TRBJ2-1; v_gene: TRBV28; d_gene: TRBD2; abundance: NA; CDR3aa: CASSLGTSGAPRDEQFF; CDR3nt: TGTGCCAGCAGTCTAGGGACTAGCGGGGCTCCCCGGGATGAGCAGTTCTTC
j_gene: TRBJ1-4; v_gene: TRBV5-5; d_gene: TRBD1; abundance: NA; CDR3aa: CASSQDRVEEKLFF; CDR3nt: TGTGCCAGCAGCCAGGACAGGGTTGAGGAAAAACTGTTTTTT
j_gene: TRBJ2-5; v_gene: TRBV19; d_gene: TRBD1; abundance: NA; CDR3aa: CASSRQGGQETQYF; CDR3nt: TGTGCCAGTAGCAGACAGGGGGGCCAAGAGACCCAGTACTTC
j_gene: TRBJ2-4; v_gene: TRBV19; d_gene: TRBD2; abundance: few; CDR3aa: CASSPGLAGAPRIQYF; CDR3nt: TGTGCCAGTAGTCCCGGACTAGCGGGGGCGCCCCGCATTCAGTACTTC
j_gene: TRBJ1-1; v_gene: TRBV10-3; d_gene: NA; abundance: NA; CDR3aa: CAIRATGMNTEAFF; CDR3nt: TGTGCCATCAGAGCTACAGGCATGAACACTGAAGCTTTCTTT
j_gene: TRBJ2-7; v_gene: TRBV5-4; d_gene: NA; abundance: NA; CDR3aa: CASSLGQVAYEQYF; CDR3nt: TGTGCCAGCAGCTTGGGGCAGGTCGCCTACGAGCAGTACTTC
j_gene: TRBJ1-6; v_gene: TRBV7-3; d_gene: NA; abundance: NA; CDR3aa: CASSSTDRENSPLHF; CDR3nt: TGTGCCAGCAGCTCCACCGATCGGGAGAATTCACCCCTCCACTTT
j_gene: TRBJ2-1; v_gene: TRBV7-3; d_gene: NA; abundance: few; CDR3aa: CASSPRAHREGEQFF; CDR3nt: TGTGCCAGCTCCCCCAGGGCACACAGGGAGGGTGAGCAGTTCTTC
j_gene: TRBJ1-6; v_gene: TRBV27; d_gene: TRBD1; abundance: few; CDR3aa: CASSLSGTGASYNSPLHF; CDR3nt: TGTGCCAGCAGTTTATCTGGGACAGGGGCTTCGTATAATTCACCCCTCCACTTT
j_gene: TRBJ1-2; v_gene: TRBV6-5; d_gene: NA; abundance: NA; CDR3aa: CASRGGAEGNYGYTF; CDR3nt: TGTGCCAGCCGCGGGGGGGCAGAGGGTAACTATGGCTACACCTTC
j_gene: TRBJ2-7; v_gene: TRBV6-1; d_gene: NA; abundance: NA; CDR3aa: CASSEARYHEQYF; CDR3nt: TGTGCCAGCAGTGAGGCCAGGTACCACGAGCAGTACTTC
j_gene: TRBJ1-2; v_gene: TRBV5-4; d_gene: NA; abundance: NA; CDR3aa: CASSLSANYGYTF; CDR3nt: TGTGCCAGCAGCTTGTCTGCTAACTATGGCTACACCTTC
j_gene: TRBJ2-5; v_gene: TRBV6-6; d_gene: NA; abundance: NA; CDR3aa: CAGSSEETQYF; CDR3nt: TGTGCCGGCAGTTCAGAAGAGACCCAGTACTTC
j_gene: TRBJ2-7; v_gene: TRBV27; d_gene: TRBD2; abundance: few; CDR3aa: CASSLSGGGTYEQYF; CDR3nt: TGTGCCAGCAGTTTATCGGGCGGGGGGACCTACGAGCAGTACTTC
j_gene: TRBJ1-5; v_gene: TRBV6-6; d_gene: NA; abundance: NA; CDR3aa: CASRKTGRNQPQHF; CDR3nt: TGTGCCAGCAGGAAGACAGGTCGCAATCAGCCCCAGCATTTT
j_gene: TRBJ2-1; v_gene: TRBV15; d_gene: NA; abundance: few; CDR3aa: CATSRVGLAYEQFF; CDR3nt: TGTGCCACCAGCAGAGTAGGGCTAGCTTATGAGCAGTTCTTC
j_gene: TRBJ1-5; v_gene: TRBV28; d_gene: TRBD1; abundance: NA; CDR3aa: CAIGTGSNQPQHF; CDR3nt: TGTGCCATCGGGACAGGATCGAATCAGCCCCAGCATTTT
j_gene: TRBJ2-5; v_gene: TRBV6-6; d_gene: TRBD1; abundance: NA; CDR3aa: CASSYNRQGKTQYF; CDR3nt: TGTGCCAGCAGTTACAACCGACAGGGGAAGACCCAGTACTTC
j_gene: TRBJ1-1; v_gene: TRBV6-6; d_gene: NA; abundance: NA; CDR3aa: CASSYTDLTEAFF; CDR3nt: TGTGCCAGCAGTTACACAGACCTCACTGAAGCTTTCTTT
j_gene: TRBJ2-1; v_gene: TRBV9; d_gene: TRBD2; abundance: NA; CDR3aa: CASSFSSGTRHNEQFF; CDR3nt: TGTGCCAGCAGCTTCAGTTCCGGGACTAGACACAATGAGCAGTTCTTC
j_gene: TRBJ1-2; v_gene: TRBV18; d_gene: TRBD1; abundance: many; CDR3aa: CASSREPTGNYGYTF; CDR3nt: TGTGCCAGCTCACGCGAACCGACAGGGAACTATGGCTACACCTTC
j_gene: TRBJ1-5; v_gene: TRBV2; d_gene: TRBD1; abundance: NA; CDR3aa: CASSPPGGQGAQPQHF; CDR3nt: TGTGCCAGCAGCCCCCCCGGGGGACAGGGCGCTCAGCCCCAGCATTTT
j_gene: TRBJ2-3; v_gene: TRBV4-3; d_gene: NA; abundance: NA; CDR3aa: CASSQGAAPGIDTQYF; CDR3nt: TGCGCCAGCAGCCAAGGTGCAGCGCCCGGGATAGATACGCAGTATTTT
j_gene: TRBJ2-7; v_gene: TRBV5-1; d_gene: TRBD2; abundance: NA; CDR3aa: CASSPSGNGEQYF; CDR3nt: TGCGCCAGCAGTCCTAGCGGGAACGGTGAGCAGTACTTC
j_gene: TRBJ2-5; v_gene: TRBV18; d_gene: NA; abundance: NA; CDR3aa: CASSPPTSRETQYF; CDR3nt: TGTGCCAGCTCACCGCCCACTAGCCGAGAGACCCAGTACTTC
j_gene: TRBJ2-1; v_gene: TRBV11-2; d_gene: TRBD1; abundance: NA; CDR3aa: CASSLWGQGVNEQFF; CDR3nt: TGTGCCAGCAGCTTATGGGGACAGGGGGTCAATGAGCAGTTCTTC
j_gene: TRBJ2-7; v_gene: TRBV10-2; d_gene: TRBD2; abundance: NA; CDR3aa: CASSYGLAGGIIYEQYF; CDR3nt: TGCGCCAGCAGTTACGGACTAGCGGGAGGAATTATCTACGAGCAGTACTTC